These 15 T cell receptor beta chains came from one sample sequenced in a study of regulatory T cells in long-lasting Graves disease. For TCR beta, libraries came from iRepertoire HTBI primers and Arm-PCR of CDR3 regions. MiXCR was run by TCRdb on the multiplex PCR reads, yielding one entry per CDR3 protein. The table lists approximately 360,000 distinct CDR3 sequences, roughly 24% of them singletons. Noted time point: persistent/refractory GD, antithyroid drugs over 5 years with positive TRAb. Isolated PBMC RNA provided the starting material for the TCR library. This specimen consisted of peripheral blood mononuclear cells (PBMCs), obtained when the disease was refractory, from a patient treated with antithyroid drugs. These receptors all stem from a woman between 35 and 50 years old with Graves disease.

In DNA, the CDR3 is TGCGCCAGCAGCTTGGGTAAGGGATCAACCCTCGAGCAGTACTTC. It yields the protein CASSLGKGSTLEQYF. The chain has TRBV5-1 and TRBJ2-7; D remains unclear. The CDR3 has 15 amino acids. Germline V gives CDR1 SGHRS, CDR2 YFSETQ. V lost 0 bases to trimming and J lost 6 bases, with 16 bases between them.

The genes are TRBV5-1 and TRBJ1-2; D possibly corresponds to TRBD1 (6 bases). Trimming pared 0 bases from V and 5 bases from J, leaving 11 bases between. CDR3 length equals 14 residues. Germline V gene lookup returns CDR1 SGHRS and CDR2 YFSETQ. DNA of the CDR3: TGCGCCAGCAGCTTGGCCCAGGGGCGATATGGCTACACCTTC. Its translation is CASSLAQGRYGYTF.

This clonotype was picked up a small number of times. The V gene is TRBV2, the J gene TRBJ2-5, with TRBD1 matching 7 bases. The germline gives CDR1 SNHLY, CDR2 FYNNEI. V was clipped by 8 bases and J by 4 bases; unmatched bases: 10. The CDR3 totals 14 residues. CDR3 in amino acids: CASLSGTEGETQYF. The CDR3 DNA is TGTGCCAGCCTTTCCGGGACAGAAGGAGAGACCCAGTACTTC.

This clonotype has just a few counts. The chain carries TRBV3-1 and TRBJ1-5; 8 positions agree with TRBD1. The CDR3 sequence is 15 residues long. V gave up 1 base and J gave up 7 bases; unmatched junction bases: 6. Germline values: CDR1 LGHDT, CDR2 YNNKEL (reference sequence). DNA of the CDR3: TGTGCCAGCAGCCAAGGACAGGGGATCTCACAGCCCCAGCATTTT. It encodes CASSQGQGISQPQHF.

This clonotype turned up a few times. The chain is built from TRBV27 and TRBJ1-2, with 9 bases that match TRBD1. V lost 4 bases to trimming and J lost 1 base; unmatched junction nucleotides: 10. The germline gives CDR1 MNHEY, CDR2 SMNVEV (reference sequence). The CDR3 spans 17 residues. CDR3 bases: TGTGCCAGCAGTTCCAGGACAGGGGTTTCCCTTAACTATGGCTACACCTTC. It specifies CASSSRTGVSLNYGYTF.

The chain combines TRBV19 with TRBJ2-7, with 8 bases aligning to TRBD2. CDR3 length: 14 residues. The ends lost 5 bases at V and 3 bases at J; junction bases unmatched: 6. CDR1 is LNHDA and CDR2 is SQIVND in the germline V gene (reference sequence). CDR3 coding DNA: TGTGCCAGTAGTTCGGGGGGGAAAAGCTACGAGCAGTACTTC. Translated, it gives CASSSGGKSYEQYF.

This clonotype was recorded a few times. The chain recombines TRBV19 with TRBJ1-2, with D possibly matching TRBD1 (5 bases). Between the trimmed V and J ends, which lost 1 base and 2 bases, there was a span of 5 bases. The CDR3 consists of 13 residues. CDR1 is LNHDA and CDR2 is SQIVND in the germline V gene (reference sequence). CDR3 nucleotide sequence: TGTGCCAGTAGTATAGCAGGGAACTATGGCTACACCTTC. Residues: CASSIAGNYGYTF.

This clonotype has a count of ten or more. This chain joins TRBV11-2 and TRBJ2-7; no clear D gene. V lost 5 bases, J lost 9 bases, and 17 bases lay in between. The CDR3 sequence is 13 residues long. CDR1 and CDR2 (germline): SGHAT, FQNNGV. CDR3 residues: CASSLPGPLGQYF. Written as DNA, the CDR3 is TGTGCCAGCAGCCTCCCGGGCCCCCTCGGGCAGTACTTC.

In DNA form, the CDR3 reads TGCAGCGTGGCCGGTGGGGTCGGGAATTCTTACGAGCAGTACTTC. This encodes CSVAGGVGNSYEQYF. The chain is built from TRBV29-1 and TRBJ2-7; perhaps TRBD2 as D (5 bases). The CDR3 is 15 residues long. V was shortened by 6 bases and J by 4 bases, with 22 bases between the two germline ends. The germline gives CDR1 SQVTM, CDR2 ANQGSEA.

With regard to this clonotype: A much more abundant neighbour one base away suggests this may be a read error. The chain links TRBV6-1 to TRBJ1-2; maybe TRBD1 (5 bases). The CDR3 has 10 residues. Looked up from germline, CDR1 is MNHNS and CDR2 is SASEGT. The CDR3 spells CAVWDYGHTF. CDR3 DNA: TGTGCCGTTTGGGACTATGGCCACACCTTC.

This clonotype was counted ten times or more. This chain links TRBV2 with TRBJ1-1; tentatively, D is TRBD1 (5 bases). Trimming stripped 10 bases from V and 1 base from J, with 13 bases between. This CDR3 spans 13 amino acids. Germline V gene data show CDR1 as SNHLY and CDR2 as FYNNEI. The CDR3, as DNA: TGTGCCACCCCCGGGGCCACGAACACTGAAGCTTTCTTT. This encodes CATPGATNTEAFF.

This clonotype occurred many times. The chain carries TRBV12-3 or TRBV12-4 and TRBJ2-2; 11 bases are a match to TRBD2. The V and J ends lost 4 bases and 6 bases, in that order; junction bases with no gene match: 7. The CDR3 spans 16 residues. The CDR3 spells CASSSRLAGNSGELFF. CDR3 DNA: TGTGCCAGCAGTTCTCGACTAGCGGGAAATTCCGGGGAGCTGTTTTTT.

This chain connects TRBV28 to TRBJ1-5, with unresolved D. This CDR3 spans 12 amino acids. V was cut by 10 bases and J by 4 bases, with 11 bases left in between. Germline V CDR1 and CDR2: MDHEN, SYDVKM. CDR3 loop: CATHPLNQPQHF. CDR3 sequence (DNA): TGTGCCACACACCCATTGAATCAGCCCCAGCATTTT.

The rearrangement joins TRBV25-1 to TRBJ1-2; D remains ambiguous. Trimming pared 5 bases from V and 0 bases from J, leaving 13 bases between. Looked up from germline, CDR1 is MGHDK and CDR2 is SYGVNS. The CDR3 runs to 15 residues. The CDR3 DNA reads TGTGCCAGCAGTACCCCGGACGGAGCTAACTATGGCTACACCTTC. Translated: CASSTPDGANYGYTF.

This clonotype turned up a few times. CDR3: CASSPSGVRNTEAFF. CDR3 sequence (DNA): TGTGCCAGCTCACCATCGGGGGTCAGGAACACTGAAGCTTTCTTT. The rearrangement links TRBV18 to TRBJ1-1, with TRBD1 as a possible D gene (5 bases). CDR1 and CDR2 from the germline V gene are KGHSH and LQKENI. The germline V and J ends were trimmed by 2 bases and 1 base, with 11 bases remaining between them. This CDR3 comprises 15 residues.